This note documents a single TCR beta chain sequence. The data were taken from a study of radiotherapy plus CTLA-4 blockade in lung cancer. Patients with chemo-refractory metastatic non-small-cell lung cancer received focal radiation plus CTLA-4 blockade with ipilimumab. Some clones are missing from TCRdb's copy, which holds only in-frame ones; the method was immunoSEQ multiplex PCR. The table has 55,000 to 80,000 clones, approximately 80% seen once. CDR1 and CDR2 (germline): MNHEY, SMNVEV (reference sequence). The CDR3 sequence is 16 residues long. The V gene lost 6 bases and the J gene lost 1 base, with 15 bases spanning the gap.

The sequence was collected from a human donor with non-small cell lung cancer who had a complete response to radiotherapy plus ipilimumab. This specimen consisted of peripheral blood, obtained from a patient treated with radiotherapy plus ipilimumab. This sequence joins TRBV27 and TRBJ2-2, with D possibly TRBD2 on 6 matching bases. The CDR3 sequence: CASSPRELGNTGELFF. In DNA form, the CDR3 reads TGTGCCAGCAGCCCCCGGGAGCTGGGGAACACCGGGGAGCTGTTTTTT.